Below, 16 T cell receptor beta chains from the same sample are listed, as sequenced in a study of long-term antiretroviral therapy in people with HIV. The libraries were made with immunoSEQ v3.0 at survey level. Here immunoSEQ multiplex PCR was the method, and the copy in TCRdb shows in-frame clones only, minus some. The sample holds around 15,000 clones, under 90% seen once. The sequenced sample was unsorted PBMCs, obtained 0.1 years after starting antiretroviral therapy. The receptors originated from a man aged 18 to 29 with HIV.

V usage is TRBV6-6 and J usage is TRBJ1-2, with D perhaps matching TRBD1 (6 bases). The CDR3 runs 13 residues. CDR1 and CDR2 (germline): MNHNY, SVGAGI (reference sequence). The ends were cut back, 6 bases at V and 2 bases at J, with 10 bases in the middle. CDR3 in amino acids: CASSPGTNYGYTF. In nucleotides, the CDR3 is TGTGCCAGCAGCCCCGGGACAAACTATGGCTACACCTTC.

The V and J genes are TRBV7-6 and TRBJ1-3; the match to TRBD1 covers 7 bases. The length of the CDR3 is 15 residues. Unmatched junction bases numbered 6, after V lost 3 bases and J lost 4 bases. In germline, CDR1 is SGHVS, CDR2 FNYEAQ. CDR3 DNA sequence: TGTGCCAGCAGCTTGGGACAGCTGACGGGAAACACCATATATTTT. Protein sequence: CASSLGQLTGNTIYF.

The rearrangement joins TRBV2 to TRBJ1-3; D is unclear. Trimming pared 4 bases from V and 7 bases from J, leaving 5 bases between. CDR1 and CDR2 (germline): SNHLY, FYNNEI. This CDR3 has 11 amino acids. This CDR3 reads CASSAQNTIYF. The CDR3, as DNA: TGTGCCAGCAGTGCCCAGAACACCATATATTTT.

The chain has TRBV9 and TRBJ2-3; D might be TRBD2 (6 bases). This CDR3 is 16 amino acids long. In germline, CDR1 is SGDLS, CDR2 YYNGEE. V gave up 0 bases and J gave up 4 bases, with 15 bases separating them. The DNA for the CDR3 is TGTGCCAGCAGCGTAGGGGGAGGTGCGTTTCCAGATACGCAGTATTTT. The encoded protein is CASSVGGGAFPDTQYF. The whole variable domain, filled in from reference TRBV9 and TRBJ2-3, reads DSGVTQTPKHLITATGQRVTLRCSPRSGDLSVYWYQQSLDQGLQFLIQYYNGEERAKGNILERFSAQQFPDLHSELNLSSLELGDSALYFCASSVGGGAFPDTQYFGPGTRLTVL.

This chain connects TRBV20-1 to TRBJ2-3; D call uncertain. V gave up 1 base and J gave up 6 bases, with 5 bases separating them. CDR1 DFQATT and CDR2 SNEGSKA come from the germline V gene (reference sequence). The CDR3 loop spans 11 amino acids. CDR3 DNA sequence: TGCAGTGCTAGAGGCCCCGATACGCAGTATTTT. Encoded protein: CSARGPDTQYF.

This clone came up once. The CDR3: CASSAPLGLGELFF. The CDR3, as DNA: TGTGCCAGCAGCGCCCCCCTAGGGTTAGGGGAGCTGTTTTTT. The chain uses TRBV9 and TRBJ2-2; D is uncertain. The CDR3 sequence is 14 residues long. Deletions cut 3 bases from V and 8 bases from J, with 14 bases between. Germline V gives CDR1 SGDLS, CDR2 YYNGEE.

As to this clone: The junction shows a germline mismatch at one end, possibly a read error. The sample has other DNA sequences that encode this CDR3 too. The rearrangement uses TRBV7-9 and TRBJ2-7, with D possibly matching TRBD2 (5 bases). Germline lookup yields CDR1 SEHNR and CDR2 FQNEAQ (reference sequence). The CDR3 covers 17 residues. CDR3 nucleotides: TGTGCTAGCAGCTTAGGAGATGCTAGCTTATTAGACTACGAGCAGTACTTC. Encoded protein: CASSLGDASLLDYEQYF. Full variable domain (rest looked up from reference TRBV7-9 and TRBJ2-7): DTGVSQNPRHKITKRGQNVTFRCDPISEHNRLYWYRQTLGQGPEFLTYFQNEAQLEKSRLLSDRFSAERPKGSFSTLEIQRTEQGDSAMYLCASSLGDASLLDYEQYFGPGTRLTVT.

The chain has TRBV2 and TRBJ2-7, with D possibly TRBD1 on 6 matching bases. The germline V gene encodes CDR1 SNHLY and CDR2 FYNNEI. The CDR3 is 13 amino acids. Between the trimmed V and J ends, which lost 7 bases and 4 bases, there was a span of 14 bases. The CDR3, as DNA: TGTGCCAGCACCACCCCGGACAGTTACGAGCAGTACTTC. It is translated as CASTTPDSYEQYF.

The rearrangement uses TRBV7-3 and TRBJ1-6, with TRBD1 matching 7 bases. The CDR3 is 18 amino acids. Germline loops: CDR1 SGHTA, CDR2 FQGTGA. The trim removed 2 bases at V and 7 bases at J, leaving 14 bases unmatched. CDR3 bases: TGTGCCAGCAGCTTAGCGAGACCGATAGGGGGCACAAATTCACCCCTCCACTTT. This sequence encodes CASSLARPIGGTNSPLHF.

In this sample, this clone turned up a few times. The V call is TRBV9, the J call TRBJ1-2; D gene uncertain. Germline V CDR1 and CDR2: SGDLS, YYNGEE. V was clipped by 10 bases and J by 3 bases, with 16 bases between them. The CDR3 extends over 13 amino acids. The CDR3 loop reads CAPAFGKHYGYTF. The CDR3 region has the DNA TGTGCCCCCGCGTTTGGCAAACACTATGGCTACACCTTC.

In the case of this clone: The junction departs from germline at one end; a sequencing error may be responsible. The rearrangement uses TRBV7-7 and TRBJ2-5, with 8 bases fitting TRBD1. This CDR3 has 16 amino acids. CDR1 is SSHAT and CDR2 is FNYEAQ in the germline V gene (reference sequence). DNA of the CDR3: TGTGCTAGCAGCTTAGGACAGGGAGAAGGACAAGAGACCCAGTACTTC. It codes for CASSLGQGEGQETQYF.

This clone was seen once. The chain employs TRBV4-3 and TRBJ2-1; 9 positions agree with TRBD2. Germline V lookup: CDR1 LGHNA, CDR2 YSLEER. V lost 4 bases to trimming and J lost 0 bases; unmatched junction nucleotides: 4. This CDR3 comprises 16 residues. CDR3 nucleotide sequence: TGCGCCAGCAGCCCAGAACTAGCGGGCTCCTACAATGAGCAGTTCTTC. It is translated as CASSPELAGSYNEQFF.

The chain uses TRBV9 and TRBJ1-6; 8 bases map to TRBD1. J was trimmed by 8 bases and V by 4 bases; bases with no gene match: 5. This CDR3 comprises 14 residues. Germline assignment: CDR1 SGDLS and CDR2 YYNGEE. CDR3 amino acids: CASSSTGADSPLHF. The CDR3 nucleotides read TGTGCCAGCAGCTCGACAGGGGCAGATTCACCCCTCCACTTT.

V usage is TRBV4-3 and J usage is TRBJ1-4; possibly TRBD1 for D (5 bases). Trimming removed 0 bases at V and 2 bases at J, with 7 bases between. Germline V gives CDR1 LGHNA, CDR2 YSLEER. The CDR3 consists of 15 residues. The CDR3 sequence is CASSQDAGTNEKLFF. The CDR3 DNA reads as TGCGCCAGCAGCCAAGATGCAGGGACTAATGAAAAACTGTTTTTT.

This clone was seen once. This sample includes further DNA sequences coding for the same CDR3. The CDR3 loop is CASSLTGNNEQFF. The DNA for the CDR3 is TGCGCCAGCAGCCTCACAGGGAACAATGAGCAGTTCTTC. This chain uses TRBV5-1 with TRBJ2-1; a weak D match, TRBD1 (6 bases). The V end was cut by 4 bases, the J end by 5 bases, with 10 bases between. CDR1 and CDR2 (germline): SGHRS, YFSETQ. The CDR3 is 13 amino acids.

This clone was seen a few times. The rearrangement links TRBV10-3 to TRBJ2-1; the D gene is possibly TRBD2 (6 bases). CDR1 ENHRY and CDR2 SYGVKD come from the germline V gene. Trimming removed 0 bases from V and 8 bases from J, with 17 bases in between. This CDR3 comprises 16 residues. CDR3 bases: TGTGCCATCAGTGAGTCGACCGGGAGTAGAACATATGAGCAGTTCTTC. It encodes CAISESTGSRTYEQFF.